The entry that follows covers one T cell receptor beta chain sequence. The data were taken from a study of blood T cell repertoires in COVID-19. Looking at the study overall: Acute-phase and convalescent COVID-19 samples originated in the United States, Italy and Spain. T cells, B-cell-depleted T cells, or PBMCs supplied cDNA or gDNA.

Original methodology: Amplification with reference gene primers provided the estimates of nucleated cell counts. TCRdb keeps only in-frame clones here, not all; method: immunoSEQ multiplex PCR. V and J calls and clone size are copied from that table; D and trimming were computed from the DNA. The sample yields hundreds of thousands of clones, around nine tenths seen once. J lost 1 base, V lost 9 bases, and 9 bases had no gene match. CDR1 and CDR2 from the germline V gene are ENHRY and SYGVKD. This CDR3 is built from 16 residues. Input material: peripheral blood. The chain links TRBV10-3 to TRBJ1-3; TRBD1 agrees at 10 bases. The TCR was taken from a woman aged 55-70 years with acute or convalescent COVID-19. CDR3 nucleotides: TGTGCCATACAAGGGGCGGGACAGGGGTCTGGAAACACCATATATTTT. Protein product: CAIQGAGQGSGNTIYF.